The clone carrying this T cell receptor beta chain was seen a few times. The antigen remains undetermined. The data originate from a study of CD8+ T cells in alopecia areata. This sample's treatment: oral pan-JAK inhibitor, 5-10 mg twice daily. General study points: Scalp sequencing captures resident alphabeta T cells of normal skin too. Researchers report lesional scalp, most notably alopecia totalis/universalis, outstripped normal scalp in clonality.

Extraction and reverse transcription of RNA yielded cDNA as the sequencing template. Profiled with immunoSEQ multiplex PCR; TCRdb holds only in-frame clones, not every one. The repertoire consists of fewer than 250,000 clones, with roughly two fifths occurring once and the leading ten covering 0.48%. Between the trimmed V and J ends, which lost 8 bases and 1 base, there was a span of 8 bases. This CDR3 comprises 12 residues. The sequences come from CD4+ T cells sorted from blood, collected between weeks 30 and 35, from a patient treated with tofacitinib. V and J are TRBV23-1 and TRBJ1-1, with D perhaps matching TRBD1 (5 bases). TRBV23-1 is classed as an ORF, of uncertain function. The receptor was derived from a human donor with alopecia areata. The CDR3 DNA follows: TGCGCCAGCTCTCAGGGGAACACTGAAGCTTTCTTT. Amino acids: CASSQGNTEAFF.